This TCR beta chain is drawn from a study of blood T cell repertoires in COVID-19 (dated by TCRdb to about 2020). Regarding the research as a whole: Samples from collaborators originated in the United States, Italy and Spain and spanned both the acute and convalescent phases of COVID-19. The prospective study material was composed of cDNA or gDNA derived from T cells, B-cell-depleted T cells, or PBMCs. Subjects who had been exposed to COVID-19, were actively infected with it, or had recovered from it provided the deeply sampled blood TCRbeta repertoires that made up the dataset. The repertoires were made available in a free public database intended to serve as a resource for research on the immune response to SARS-CoV-2. Samples came from the ongoing ImmuneRACE study (first 160 participants) plus 1,254 subjects from 6 global collaborators. The sample metadata nearly always contained a de-identified subject ID, COVID-19 status, age in years and sex. Where HLA class I and class II types were available, the types were taken from metadata supplied by the sample provider, not from assay-based typing.

Concerning this clone: Its antigen is still unknown. The record has no base qualities; no much larger clone is one base away.

The CDR1 and CDR2 encoded by the germline V gene are SGHRS and YFSETQ. The V end loses 0 bases and the J end loses 5 bases, and a stretch of 17 bases separates them. From its cysteine to its phenylalanine, the CDR3 spans 16 amino acids. Only the CDR3 DNA is retained, 48 bases long and in frame from the first base. TCRbeta CDR3 regions were amplified from genomic DNA using the immunoSEQ Assay, a bias-controlled multiplex PCR. The original methods were these. Within the assay, amplification of reference gene primers was used to estimate how many nucleated cells each sample contained. Sequence reads were collapsed and filtered to measure the absolute abundance of every unique TCRbeta CDR3 rearrangement. For each sample, productive Simpson clonality was calculated by taking the square root of Simpson's diversity index across productive rearrangements. As stored in TCRdb, this immuneACCESS dataset retains in-frame rearrangements with V and J assigned. A fraction of the clones does not appear; measured against another copy, unresolved V genes explain less than half of the discrepancy, and the remainder lacks a known reason. The V and J calls and clone size are taken from that table; D and trimming were inferred from the DNA. The sample data list some 200,000 clones, and roughly 84% of these were observed just once. Over 9.5% of the sample is taken by the ten largest.

Overall results and qualifications from the work: The quantity of clinical and demographic metadata differed by source and by participant and was supplied without curation.

At one collaborating source in Seattle, patients were enrolled during active infection and were followed longitudinally through the course of disease. The collaborating institutions used their own protocols to collect whole blood in K2EDTA tubes. For TCRbeta analysis, collaborators shipped samples in one of three forms: frozen whole blood, isolated PBMCs, or DNA extracted from either of those sample types. This chain joins TRBV5-1 to TRBJ2-5; TRBD2 might be the D gene, on 7 matching bases. This TCR came from an elderly woman with COVID-19, enrolled during active disease. Sequences were obtained from peripheral blood. The DNA sequence follows: TGCGCCAGCAGCTTGGGCGGGGGCGCCTTAGGGGAGACCCAGTACTTC. The resulting protein is CASSLGGGALGETQYF. With the portions outside the CDR3 filled from the reference TRBV5-1 and TRBJ2-5 genes, the complete variable region becomes KAGVTQTPRYLIKTRGQQVTLSCSPISGHRSVSWYQQTPGQGLQFLFEYFSETQRNKGNFPGRFSGRQFSNSRSEMNVSTLELGDSALYLCASSLGGGALGETQYFGPGTRLLVL.